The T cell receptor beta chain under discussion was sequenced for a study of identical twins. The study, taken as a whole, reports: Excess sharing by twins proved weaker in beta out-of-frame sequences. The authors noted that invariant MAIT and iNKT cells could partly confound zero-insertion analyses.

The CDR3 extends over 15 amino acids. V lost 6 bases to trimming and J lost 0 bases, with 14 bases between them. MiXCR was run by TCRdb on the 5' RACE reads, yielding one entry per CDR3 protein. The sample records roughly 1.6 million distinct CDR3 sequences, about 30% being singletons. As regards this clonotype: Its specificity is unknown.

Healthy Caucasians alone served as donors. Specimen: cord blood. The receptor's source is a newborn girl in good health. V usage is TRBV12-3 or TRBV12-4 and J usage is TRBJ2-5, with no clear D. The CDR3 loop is CASRKTNPDQETQYF. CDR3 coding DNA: TGTGCCAGCAGAAAAACCAACCCCGACCAAGAGACCCAGTACTTC.